Presented here are 8 T cell receptor beta chains from one specimen sequenced in a study of shared T cell receptors in the human thymus. The table came from immunoSEQ multiplex PCR; TCRdb's copy has only in-frame clones and leaves some out. The sample has hundreds of thousands of clones, about 89% seen once. These data were likewise used in another study, on human thymus T cells.

Sequencing was performed on thymocytes. These TCRs come from a boy younger than two with a congenital heart defect.

The rearrangement uses TRBV2 and TRBJ2-3; D uncertain. V was pared by 5 bases and J by 1 base, with 16 bases between. The CDR3 extends over 16 amino acids. Germline V gene data show CDR1 as SNHLY and CDR2 as FYNNEI. DNA for the CDR3: TGTGCCAGCAGTCTTACGGTGCGGTTAGGCACAGATACGCAGTATTTT. Translation gives CASSLTVRLGTDTQYF. Looking up the rest from reference TRBV2 and TRBJ2-3 gives the full variable domain: EPEVTQTPSHQVTQMGQEVILRCVPISNHLYFYWYRQILGQKVEFLVSFYNNEISEKSEIFDDQFSVERPDGSNFTLKIRSTKLEDSAMYFCASSLTVRLGTDTQYFGPGTRLTVL.

This chain connects TRBV7-2 to TRBJ2-1, with a tentative D call TRBD2 (6 bases). Germline assignment: CDR1 SGHTA and CDR2 FQGNSA. The CDR3 length is 17 residues. The V end lost 5 bases, the J end lost 4 bases, and 21 bases lay between the germline ends. The CDR3 loop reads CASSPTRTRRPYNEQFF. The CDR3 DNA reads TGTGCCAGCAGCCCGACTAGGACACGACGCCCATACAATGAGCAGTTCTTC.

The DNA for the CDR3 is TGTGCCAGCTCACCAAATCCCCTCCTAAATCAGCCCCAGCATTTT. It is translated as CASSPNPLLNQPQHF. The V gene is TRBV18, the J gene TRBJ1-5; the D is unclear. Germline V gene sequence: CDR1 KGHSH, CDR2 LQKENI. V dropped 2 bases and J dropped 4 bases, with 12 bases sitting between them. The CDR3 consists of 15 residues.

CDR3 sequence (DNA): TGTGCCAGCAGTGAACTCCCCACCAGGAACCAGTATTTT. Its protein product is CASSELPTRNQYF. The V call is TRBV2, the J call TRBJ2-3; D gene ambiguous. Germline values: CDR1 SNHLY, CDR2 FYNNEI. Trimming left V 2 bases short and J 12 bases short, with 15 bases between. The length of the CDR3 is 13 residues.

J is TRBJ2-7 and V is TRBV18; TRBD2 matches 13 bases. The CDR3 is 17 residues long. Trimming at V came to 6 bases and at J to 2 bases, leaving 10 bases not matched to a gene. Germline V gene data show CDR1 as KGHSH and CDR2 as LQKENI. The chain's CDR3 is CASSRTSGSVRPYEQYF. The CDR3 DNA is TGTGCCAGCTCCCGGACTAGCGGGAGTGTCCGCCCCTACGAGCAGTACTTC. Filled out from reference TRBV18 and TRBJ2-7, the complete variable domain reads NAGVMQNPRHLVRRRGQEARLRCSPMKGHSHVYWYRQLPEEGLKFMVYLQKENIIDESGMPKERFSAEFPKEGPSILRIQQVVRGDSAAYFCASSRTSGSVRPYEQYFGPGTRLTVT.

This chain joins TRBV27 and TRBJ2-1, with 8 bases lining up with TRBD2. V was pared by 3 bases and J by 6 bases, with 7 bases of the junction left unmatched. The CDR3 runs to 15 residues. Germline lookup yields CDR1 MNHEY and CDR2 SMNVEV (reference sequence). CDR3 in amino acids: CASSFQLAGFNEQFF. DNA for the CDR3: TGTGCCAGCAGTTTTCAGCTAGCGGGTTTCAATGAGCAGTTCTTC.

The CDR3 loop reads CASSSGGRRNTEAFF. The CDR3 DNA reads TGTGCCAGCAGCTCTGGGGGGAGGAGGAACACTGAAGCTTTCTTT. The chain couples TRBV5-4 to TRBJ1-1; a possible D gene is TRBD1 (5 bases). The V end lost 3 bases, the J end lost 1 base, and 13 bases lay between the germline ends. The length of the CDR3 is 15 residues. CDR1 and CDR2 from the germline V gene are SGHNT and YYREEE (reference sequence). The full variable domain, in which reference TRBV5-4 and TRBJ1-1 provide the parts outside the CDR3, is ETGVTQSPTHLIKTRGQQVTLRCSSQSGHNTVSWYQQALGQGPQFIFQYYREEENGRGNFPPRFSGLQFPNYSSELNVNALELDDSALYLCASSSGGRRNTEAFFGQGTRLTVV.

V usage is TRBV27 and J usage is TRBJ1-6; 9 positions match TRBD1. CDR1 and CDR2 from the germline V gene are MNHEY and SMNVEV (reference sequence). V was pared by 5 bases and J by 0 bases, with 8 bases of the junction left unmatched. CDR3 length: 18 amino acids. CDR3 sequence (DNA): TGTGCCAGCAGTCGACGGGGACAGGGTGGCTCCTATAATTCACCCCTCCACTTT. It translates to CASSRRGQGGSYNSPLHF.